This TCR beta chain was obtained from a study of beta chain features in type 1 diabetes. Background on the study: On cell yields, gender and age, patients and healthy donors were similar. General observations from the study: Among type 1 diabetes patients, VDJ junctions had fewer insertions and more deletions. People with Type 1 diabetes carried modestly yet significantly shorter TCRB CDR3s in all four CD4+ subsets.

Germline V lookup: CDR1 SGHTS, CDR2 YDEGEE. V lost 7 bases to trimming and J lost 5 bases; unmatched junction nucleotides: 10. This CDR3 spans 15 amino acids. In regard to this clone: Its antigen is currently unknown.

Every isolated RNA sample was fully reverse transcribed, so sequencing captured expressed TCRB transcripts. Sequenced by immunoSEQ multiplex PCR; TCRdb stores in-frame clones only, minus some. The sample consists of tens of thousands of clones, around 56% of them appearing once. Isolation of CD4+ naive, central memory, regulatory and stem cell-like memory cells was achieved by sorting via CD45RO/CCR7/CD25/CD127/CD95/CD27. The authors obtained over 98% purity in all sorted populations. The chain links TRBV5-8 to TRBJ1-5, with 9 bases identical to TRBD1. Sequenced input: Tregs from blood. The receptor was isolated from a woman aged 40 to 55 with type 1 diabetes. In nucleotides, the CDR3 is TGTGCCAGCGGAGGAGGGGACAGGGAAGATCAGCCCCAGCATTTT. This encodes CASGGGDREDQPQHF.